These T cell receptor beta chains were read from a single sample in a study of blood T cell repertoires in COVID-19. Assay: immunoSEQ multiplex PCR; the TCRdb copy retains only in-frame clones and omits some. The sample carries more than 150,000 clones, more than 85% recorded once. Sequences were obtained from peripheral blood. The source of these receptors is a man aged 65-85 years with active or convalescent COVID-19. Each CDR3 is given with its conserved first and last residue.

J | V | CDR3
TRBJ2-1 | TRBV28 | CASSLALGNEQFF
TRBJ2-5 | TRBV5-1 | CASSLSGGMETQYF
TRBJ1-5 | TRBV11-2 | CASSLEGGVLGQPQHF
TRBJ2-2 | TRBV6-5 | CASSYSVANTGELFF
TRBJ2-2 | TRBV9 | CASSKGQGGTGELFF
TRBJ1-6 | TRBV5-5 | CASSLDGQGDSPLHF
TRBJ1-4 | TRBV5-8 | CASSPGTFLNSGTNEKLFF
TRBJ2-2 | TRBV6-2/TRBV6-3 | CASSYSTVPGELFF
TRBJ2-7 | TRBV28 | CASSFGGDEQYF
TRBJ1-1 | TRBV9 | CASSVEGRGGTEAFF
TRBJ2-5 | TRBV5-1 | CASSLGSADRETQYF
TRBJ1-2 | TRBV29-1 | CSVAGQSANYGYTF
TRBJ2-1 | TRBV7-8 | CASSFRRDGQMRYNEQFF
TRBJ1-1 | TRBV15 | CATRTGTSTEAFF
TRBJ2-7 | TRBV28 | CASSLGGTSWEQYF
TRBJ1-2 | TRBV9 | CASSETNLRGGNYGYTF
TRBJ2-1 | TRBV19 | CASTPGGLVVSYNEQFF
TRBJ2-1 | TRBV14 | CASSQTNYNEQFF
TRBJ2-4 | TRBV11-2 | CASSFERGGRGKNIQYF
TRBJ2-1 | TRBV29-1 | CSVAASGRADLGIF
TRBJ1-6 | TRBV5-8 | CASSLRWAGGSPLHF
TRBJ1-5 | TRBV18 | CASSLDRGGKPQHF
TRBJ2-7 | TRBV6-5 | CASSYSWQGGSYEQYF
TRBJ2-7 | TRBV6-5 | CASSPNRGREQYF
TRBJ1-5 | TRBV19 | CASSMGRQGGQPQHF
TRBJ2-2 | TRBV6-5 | CASRAGGSTGELFF
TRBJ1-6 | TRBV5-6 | CASSRTGGNSPLHF
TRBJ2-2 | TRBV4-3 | CASSQGYAGATGELFF
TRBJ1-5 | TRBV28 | CASSLFDRNNQPQHF
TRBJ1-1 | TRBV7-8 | CASSPPTENTEAFF
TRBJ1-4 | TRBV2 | CASSEITTNEKLFF
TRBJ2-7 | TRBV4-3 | CASSQGTTSSYEQYF
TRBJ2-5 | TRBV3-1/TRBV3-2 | CASSPSQETQYF
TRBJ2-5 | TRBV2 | CAKRQGGETQYF
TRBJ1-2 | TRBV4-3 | CASSQDEGGRGGYTF
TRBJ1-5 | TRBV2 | CASSEASGFRPQHF
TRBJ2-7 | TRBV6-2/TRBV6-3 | CASSYELGGAVYEQYF
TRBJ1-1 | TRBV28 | CASSLWGGSTEAFF
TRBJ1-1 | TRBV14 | CASSQDLIRVTTEAFF
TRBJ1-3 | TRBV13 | CASSLAGGLSGNTIYF
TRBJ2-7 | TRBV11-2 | CASSRTVDFFFEQYF
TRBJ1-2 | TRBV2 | CASSPTGGGYGYTF
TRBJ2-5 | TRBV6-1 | CASSEGQYQETQYF
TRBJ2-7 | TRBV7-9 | CASSRDTGYEQYF
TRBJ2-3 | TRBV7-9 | CASSLVATTDTQYF
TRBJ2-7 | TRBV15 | CATSRGVRGLAGRTTYEQYF
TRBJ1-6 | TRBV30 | CAWSVRGQAFVGTLHF
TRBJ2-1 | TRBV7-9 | CASSLVGGAYNEQFF
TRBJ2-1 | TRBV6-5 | CASNNRGRNEQFF
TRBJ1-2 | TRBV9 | CASSVAGGESGYTF